Below, 2 T cell receptor beta chains from the same sample are listed, as sequenced in a study of blood T cell repertoires in COVID-19. The table came from immunoSEQ multiplex PCR; TCRdb's copy has only in-frame clones and leaves some out. The sample holds 35,000 to 40,000 clones, about 79% seen once. The sample consisted of peripheral blood. These receptors all stem from a human donor with acute or convalescent COVID-19. The donor label of this sample is uncertain.

This clone was found once. The gene calls are TRBV7-9 and TRBJ1-1, with D perhaps TRBD1 (5 bases). Germline V gene lookup returns CDR1 SEHNR and CDR2 FQNEAQ (reference sequence). The CDR3 consists of 14 residues. Trimming shortened V by 1 base and J by 0 bases, and 6 bases separated the two germline ends. The CDR3 DNA sequence: TGTGCCAGCAGCTTAGGGGGCCTGAACACTGAAGCTTTCTTT. Translation: CASSLGGLNTEAFF.

The chain uses TRBV12-3 or TRBV12-4 and TRBJ1-2; no clear D gene. V dropped 4 bases and J dropped 5 bases, with 11 bases sitting between them. The CDR3 consists of 13 residues. CDR3 DNA: TGTGCCAGCAGTTACCGGGATCGATATGGCTACACCTTC. This codes for CASSYRDRYGYTF.